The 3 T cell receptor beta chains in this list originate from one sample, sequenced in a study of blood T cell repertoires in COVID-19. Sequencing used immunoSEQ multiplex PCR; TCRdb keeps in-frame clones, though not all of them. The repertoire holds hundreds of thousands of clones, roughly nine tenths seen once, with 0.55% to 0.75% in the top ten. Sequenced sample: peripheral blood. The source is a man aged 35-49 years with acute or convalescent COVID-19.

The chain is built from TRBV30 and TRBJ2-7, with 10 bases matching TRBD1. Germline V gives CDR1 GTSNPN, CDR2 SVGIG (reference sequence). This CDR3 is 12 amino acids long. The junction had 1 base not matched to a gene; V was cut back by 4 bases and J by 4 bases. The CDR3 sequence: CAWKDRGYEQYF. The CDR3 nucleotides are TGTGCCTGGAAGGACAGGGGGTACGAGCAGTACTTC.

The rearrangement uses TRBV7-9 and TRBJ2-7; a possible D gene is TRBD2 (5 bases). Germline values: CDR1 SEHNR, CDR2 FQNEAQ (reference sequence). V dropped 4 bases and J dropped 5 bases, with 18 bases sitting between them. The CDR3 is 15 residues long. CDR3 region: CASSSTQFLAHEQYF. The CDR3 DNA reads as TGTGCCAGCAGCTCAACGCAGTTTCTAGCACACGAGCAGTACTTC.

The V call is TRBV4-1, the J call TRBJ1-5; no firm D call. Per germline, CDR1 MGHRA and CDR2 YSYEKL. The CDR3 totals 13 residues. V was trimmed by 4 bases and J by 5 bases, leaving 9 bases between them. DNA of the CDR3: TGCGCCAGCAGCCTAACTCCGGATCAGCCCCAGCATTTT. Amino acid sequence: CASSLTPDQPQHF.